What follows is one TCR beta chain and its context. Its target is unknown. The assay was immunoSEQ multiplex PCR, and TCRdb's table has in-frame clones only and misses some. Of 550,000 to 750,000 clones listed, 92% are singletons. This specimen belongs to a study of shared clonotypes between healthy human individuals. CD45RO-negative CD8 cells positively selected for CCR7 made up the naive population, which excluded terminally differentiated effector memory CD45RA+ cells. The study, taken as a whole, reports: Generally, naive subsets came out with larger estimated richness than memory subsets. The authors sampled blood alone, and tissue repertoires likely differ.

V dropped 8 bases and J dropped 6; count of bases not matched to a gene: 13. The CDR3 consists of 14 residues. Per germline, CDR1 MNHEY and CDR2 SMNVEV (reference sequence). The source material was naive CD8+ T cells sorted from blood. This receptor was identified in a man in his thirties or forties in good health. V usage is TRBV27 and J usage is TRBJ2-7; TRBD2 matches 7 bases. The CDR3 is CASGAPGREGEQYF. CDR3 sequence (DNA): TGTGCCAGCGGAGCCCCCGGTAGGGAGGGCGAGCAGTACTTC.